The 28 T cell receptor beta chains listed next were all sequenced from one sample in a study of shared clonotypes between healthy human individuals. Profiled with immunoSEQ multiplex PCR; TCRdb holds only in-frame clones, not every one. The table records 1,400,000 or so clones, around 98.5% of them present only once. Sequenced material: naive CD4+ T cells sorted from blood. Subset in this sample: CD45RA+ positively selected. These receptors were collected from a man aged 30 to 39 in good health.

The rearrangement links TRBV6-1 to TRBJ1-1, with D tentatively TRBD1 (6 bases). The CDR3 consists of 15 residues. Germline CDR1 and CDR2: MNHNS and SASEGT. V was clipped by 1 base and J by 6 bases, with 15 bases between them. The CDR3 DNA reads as TGTGCCAGCAGTGAAGTGGGAGCAGGGGTAGCTGAAGCTTTCTTT. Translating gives CASSEVGAGVAEAFF.

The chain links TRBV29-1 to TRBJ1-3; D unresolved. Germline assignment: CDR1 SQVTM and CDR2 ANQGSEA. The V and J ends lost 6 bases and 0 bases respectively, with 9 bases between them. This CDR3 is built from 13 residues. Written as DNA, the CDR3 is TGCAGCGTCCCCGGACGCTCTGGAAACACCATATATTTT. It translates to CSVPGRSGNTIYF.

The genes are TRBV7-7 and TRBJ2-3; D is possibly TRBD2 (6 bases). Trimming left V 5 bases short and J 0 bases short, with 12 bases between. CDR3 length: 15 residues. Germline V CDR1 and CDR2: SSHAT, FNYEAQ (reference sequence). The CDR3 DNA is TGTGCCAGCAGCCCGGGACTTTCTAGCACAGATACGCAGTATTTT. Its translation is CASSPGLSSTDTQYF.

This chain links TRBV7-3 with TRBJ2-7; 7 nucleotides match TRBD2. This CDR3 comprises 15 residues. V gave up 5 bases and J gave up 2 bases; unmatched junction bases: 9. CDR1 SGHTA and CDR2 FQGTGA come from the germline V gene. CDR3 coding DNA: TGTGCCAGCAGCCAAAGGGCTAGCGGAACCTACGAGCAGTACTTC. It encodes CASSQRASGTYEQYF.

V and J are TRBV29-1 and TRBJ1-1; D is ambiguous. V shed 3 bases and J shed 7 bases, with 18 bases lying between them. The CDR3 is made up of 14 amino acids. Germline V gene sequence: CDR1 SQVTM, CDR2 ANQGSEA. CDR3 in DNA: TGCAGCGTTGACTTCGGTGGCCGGGAGTTTGAAGCTTTCTTT. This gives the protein CSVDFGGREFEAFF.

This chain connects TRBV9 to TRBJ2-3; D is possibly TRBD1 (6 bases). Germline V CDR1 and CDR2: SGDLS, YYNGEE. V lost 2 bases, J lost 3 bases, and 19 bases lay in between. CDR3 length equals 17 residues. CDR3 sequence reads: CASSVIQGYPRTDTQYF. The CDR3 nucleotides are TGTGCCAGCAGCGTCATCCAGGGGTACCCGAGAACAGATACGCAGTATTTT.

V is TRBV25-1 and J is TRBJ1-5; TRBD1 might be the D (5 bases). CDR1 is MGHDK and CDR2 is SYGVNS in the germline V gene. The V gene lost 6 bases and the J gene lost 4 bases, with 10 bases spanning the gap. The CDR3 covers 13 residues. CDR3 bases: TGTGCCAGCAGAGCGGACACAAATCAGCCCCAGCATTTT. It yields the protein CASRADTNQPQHF.

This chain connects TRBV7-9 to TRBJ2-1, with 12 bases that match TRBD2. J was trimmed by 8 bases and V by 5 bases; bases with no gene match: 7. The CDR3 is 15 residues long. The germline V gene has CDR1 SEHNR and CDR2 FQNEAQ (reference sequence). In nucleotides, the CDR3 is TGTGCCAGCAGCGGGACTAGCGGGCAGAGCGATGAGCAGTTCTTC. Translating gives CASSGTSGQSDEQFF.

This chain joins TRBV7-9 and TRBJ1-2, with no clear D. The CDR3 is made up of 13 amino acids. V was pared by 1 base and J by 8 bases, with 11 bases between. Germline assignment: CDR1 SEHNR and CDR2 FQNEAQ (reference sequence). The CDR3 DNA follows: TGTGCCAGCAGCTTAGTAGCAGGTTTCGGCTACACCTTC. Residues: CASSLVAGFGYTF.

The CDR3 bases are TGTGCCAGCAGCTTACCGGACCCCGGTGGCTACACCTTC. Protein: CASSLPDPGGYTF. V usage is TRBV11-2 and J usage is TRBJ1-2; D unresolved. Germline CDR1 SGHAT, CDR2 FQNNGV. The CDR3 has 13 amino acids. Trimming took off 2 bases at V and 7 bases at J, with 11 bases between the two ends. The variable domain in full, with the rest retrieved from reference TRBV11-2 and TRBJ1-2, is EAGVAQSPRYKIIEKRQSVAFWCNPISGHATLYWYQQILGQGPKLLIQFQNNGVVDDSQLPKDRFSAERLKGVDSTLKIQPAKLEDSAVYLCASSLPDPGGYTFGSGTRLTVV.

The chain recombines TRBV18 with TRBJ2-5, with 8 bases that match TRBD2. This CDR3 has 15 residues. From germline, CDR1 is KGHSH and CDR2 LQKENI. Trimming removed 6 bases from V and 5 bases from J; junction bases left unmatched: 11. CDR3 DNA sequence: TGTGCCAGCTCCCGAACCGGGACTAGTTCCGAGACCCAGTACTTC. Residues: CASSRTGTSSETQYF.

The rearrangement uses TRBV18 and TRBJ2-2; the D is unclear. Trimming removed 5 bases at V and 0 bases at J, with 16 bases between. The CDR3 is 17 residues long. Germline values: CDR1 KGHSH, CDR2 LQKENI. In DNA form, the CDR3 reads TGTGCCAGCTCAATGAAGGCCCAAACCGCGAACACCGGGGAGCTGTTTTTT. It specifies CASSMKAQTANTGELFF. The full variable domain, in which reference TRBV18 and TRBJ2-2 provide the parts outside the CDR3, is NAGVMQNPRHLVRRRGQEARLRCSPMKGHSHVYWYRQLPEEGLKFMVYLQKENIIDESGMPKERFSAEFPKEGPSILRIQQVVRGDSAAYFCASSMKAQTANTGELFFGEGSRLTVL.

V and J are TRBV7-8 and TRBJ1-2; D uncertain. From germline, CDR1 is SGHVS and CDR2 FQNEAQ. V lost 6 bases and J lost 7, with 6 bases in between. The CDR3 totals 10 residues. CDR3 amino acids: CASRTIGYTF. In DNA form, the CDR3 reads TGTGCCAGCAGGACTATTGGCTACACCTTC.

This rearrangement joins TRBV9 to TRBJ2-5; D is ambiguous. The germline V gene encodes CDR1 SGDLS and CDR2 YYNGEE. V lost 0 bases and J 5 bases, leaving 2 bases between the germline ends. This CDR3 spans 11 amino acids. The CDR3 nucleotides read TGTGCCAGCAGCGTAGACGAGACCCAGTACTTC. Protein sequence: CASSVDETQYF.

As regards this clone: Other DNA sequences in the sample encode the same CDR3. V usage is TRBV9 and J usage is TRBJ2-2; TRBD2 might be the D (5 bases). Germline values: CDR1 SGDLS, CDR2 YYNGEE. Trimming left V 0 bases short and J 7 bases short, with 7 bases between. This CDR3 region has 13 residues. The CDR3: CASSVVAGGELFF. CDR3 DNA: TGTGCCAGCAGCGTAGTGGCGGGCGGGGAGCTGTTTTTT.

The CDR3 here is CASSPTAVRNEQYF. For the CDR3, the DNA is TGTGCCAGCTCACCAACGGCGGTCCGGAACGAGCAGTACTTC. This rearrangement joins TRBV18 to TRBJ2-7; D gene ambiguous. The V gene's germline CDR1 is KGHSH and CDR2 LQKENI. The V end was cut by 2 bases, the J end by 5 bases, with 13 bases between. CDR3 length equals 14 residues. The full variable domain, rest sourced from reference TRBV18 and TRBJ2-7, is NAGVMQNPRHLVRRRGQEARLRCSPMKGHSHVYWYRQLPEEGLKFMVYLQKENIIDESGMPKERFSAEFPKEGPSILRIQQVVRGDSAAYFCASSPTAVRNEQYFGPGTRLTVT.

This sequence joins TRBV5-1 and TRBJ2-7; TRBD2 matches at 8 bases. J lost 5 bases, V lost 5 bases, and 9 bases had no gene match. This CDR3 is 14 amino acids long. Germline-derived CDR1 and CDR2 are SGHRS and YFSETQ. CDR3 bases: TGCGCCAGCAGAGGGGGAGCGGGAGTTGACGAGCAGTACTTC. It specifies CASRGGAGVDEQYF.

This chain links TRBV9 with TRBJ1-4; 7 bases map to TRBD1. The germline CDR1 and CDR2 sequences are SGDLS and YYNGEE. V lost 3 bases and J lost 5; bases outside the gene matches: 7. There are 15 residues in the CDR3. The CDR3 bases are TGTGCCAGCAGCGCCCGGACAGGCCGGAATGAAAAACTGTTTTTT. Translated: CASSARTGRNEKLFF.

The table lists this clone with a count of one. The CDR3 region is CASSAIPGQGAAGQYF. CDR3 sequence (DNA): TGTGCCAGCAGTGCTATTCCGGGACAGGGGGCCGCCGGTCAGTACTTC. This chain connects TRBV6-1 to TRBJ2-7; 12 bases line up with TRBD1. V gave up 4 bases and J gave up 10 bases; unmatched junction bases: 14. In germline, CDR1 is MNHNS, CDR2 SASEGT. This CDR3 spans 16 amino acids.

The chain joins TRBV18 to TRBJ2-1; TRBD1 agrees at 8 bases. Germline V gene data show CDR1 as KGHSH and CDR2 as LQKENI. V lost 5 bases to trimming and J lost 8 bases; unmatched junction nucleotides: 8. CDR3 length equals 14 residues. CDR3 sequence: CASSSPTGGDEQFF. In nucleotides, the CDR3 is TGTGCCAGCTCATCCCCTACAGGGGGTGATGAGCAGTTCTTC.

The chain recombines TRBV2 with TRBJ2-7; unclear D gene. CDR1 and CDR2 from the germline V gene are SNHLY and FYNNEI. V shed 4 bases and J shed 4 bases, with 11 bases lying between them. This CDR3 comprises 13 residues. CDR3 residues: CASSVVREYEQYF. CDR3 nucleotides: TGTGCCAGCAGTGTGGTCAGAGAATACGAGCAGTACTTC.

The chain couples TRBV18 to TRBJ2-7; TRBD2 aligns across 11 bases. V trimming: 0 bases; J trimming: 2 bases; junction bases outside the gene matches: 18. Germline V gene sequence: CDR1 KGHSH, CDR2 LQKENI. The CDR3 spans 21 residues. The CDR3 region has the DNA TGTGCCAGCTCACCACCTGTGACTAGCGGGAAAGTTATTGTGGGGACCTACGAGCAGTACTTC. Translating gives CASSPPVTSGKVIVGTYEQYF.

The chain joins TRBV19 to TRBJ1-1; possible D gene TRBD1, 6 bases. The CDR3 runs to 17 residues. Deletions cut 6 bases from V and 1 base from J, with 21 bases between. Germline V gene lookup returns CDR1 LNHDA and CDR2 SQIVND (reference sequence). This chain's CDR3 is CASSLYGTTPRNTEAFF. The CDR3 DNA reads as TGTGCCAGTAGCCTTTATGGGACAACCCCGCGGAACACTGAAGCTTTCTTT.

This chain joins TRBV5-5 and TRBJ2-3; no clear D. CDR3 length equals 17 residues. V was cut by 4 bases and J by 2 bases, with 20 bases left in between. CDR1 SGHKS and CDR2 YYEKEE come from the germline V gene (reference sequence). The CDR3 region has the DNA TGTGCCAGCAGCGTTGAGGTCCCCGGCCTTTCCACAGATACGCAGTATTTT. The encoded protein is CASSVEVPGLSTDTQYF.

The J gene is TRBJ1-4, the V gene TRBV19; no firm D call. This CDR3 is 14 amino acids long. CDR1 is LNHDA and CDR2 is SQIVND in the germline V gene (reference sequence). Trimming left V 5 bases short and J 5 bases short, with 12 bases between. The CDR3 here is CASSWRPKNEKLFF. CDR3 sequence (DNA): TGTGCCAGTAGTTGGCGGCCGAAAAATGAAAAACTGTTTTTT.

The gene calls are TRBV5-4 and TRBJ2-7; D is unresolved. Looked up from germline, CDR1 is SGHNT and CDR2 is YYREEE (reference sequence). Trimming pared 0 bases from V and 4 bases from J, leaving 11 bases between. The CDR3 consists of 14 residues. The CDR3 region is CASSLEGPDYEQYF. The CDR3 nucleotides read TGTGCCAGCAGCTTGGAGGGTCCAGATTACGAGCAGTACTTC.

In DNA form, the CDR3 reads TGTGCCAGCTCACTTTCCCGAGCGGGGACTAGCGGGTTAAATGAGCAGTTCTTC. Protein sequence: CASSLSRAGTSGLNEQFF. The genes are TRBV19 and TRBJ2-1; 12 bases match TRBD2. V gave up 9 bases and J gave up 7 bases; unmatched junction bases: 19. The CDR3 covers 18 residues. Germline V gives CDR1 LNHDA, CDR2 SQIVND (reference sequence).

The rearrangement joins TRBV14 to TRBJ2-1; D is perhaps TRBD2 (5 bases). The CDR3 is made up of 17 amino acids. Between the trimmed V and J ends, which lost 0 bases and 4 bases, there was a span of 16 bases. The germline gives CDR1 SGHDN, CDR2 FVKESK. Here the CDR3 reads CASSQDLARNIYNEQFF. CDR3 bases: TGTGCCAGCAGCCAAGATCTAGCTAGGAATATTTACAATGAGCAGTTCTTC.